These 6 T cell receptor beta chains were all obtained from the same sample, sequenced in a study of blood T cell repertoires in COVID-19. Method: immunoSEQ multiplex PCR; TCRdb's copy keeps in-frame clones and lacks some. Of 65,000 to 90,000 clones listed, 86% are singletons. The sample comprised peripheral blood. The receptors were sampled from a man in his fifties with active COVID-19.

The rearrangement links TRBV30 to TRBJ2-7; D remains unclear. Trimming stripped 4 bases from V and 2 bases from J, with 6 bases between. CDR3 size: 11 residues. Germline-derived CDR1 and CDR2 are GTSNPN and SVGIG (reference sequence). In nucleotides, the CDR3 is TGTGCCTGGAAGAGGACCTACGAGCAGTACTTC. Translated, it gives CAWKRTYEQYF.

The rearrangement links TRBV24-1 to TRBJ1-2; no clear D gene. Trimming stripped 2 bases from V and 4 bases from J, with 16 bases between. The CDR3 runs 16 residues. In germline, CDR1 is KGHDR, CDR2 SFDVKD. This CDR3 is CATSDSGSGVGYGYTF. DNA for the CDR3: TGTGCCACCAGTGATTCAGGCAGCGGTGTGGGCTATGGCTACACCTTC.

V gene TRBV6-4 combines with J gene TRBJ2-1; D is undetermined. Germline V gene sequence: CDR1 MRHNA, CDR2 SNTAGT. The V and J ends lost 8 bases and 0 bases respectively, with 8 bases between them. The CDR3 is 13 amino acids. The CDR3 region has the DNA TGTGCCAGCGTGGGCAGCTCCTACAATGAGCAGTTCTTC. Translated, it gives CASVGSSYNEQFF.

The chain employs TRBV6-5 and TRBJ1-2; 8 bases agree with TRBD1. The germline V gene has CDR1 MNHEY and CDR2 SVGAGI. The CDR3 length is 13 residues. With V trimmed by 6 bases and J by 8 bases, 8 bases remained unmatched. The CDR3: CASSHRTGNGYTF. In DNA, the CDR3 is TGTGCCAGCAGCCATCGGACAGGGAACGGCTACACCTTC.

The chain couples TRBV30 to TRBJ1-1; D gene unclear. The CDR3 has 14 amino acids. Per the germline V gene, CDR1 is GTSNPN and CDR2 is SVGIG (reference sequence). Trimming removed 0 bases from V and 10 bases from J, with 18 bases in between. The CDR3 reads CAWSVVTPSVGAFF. In nucleotides, the CDR3 is TGTGCCTGGAGTGTCGTCACTCCGAGCGTGGGAGCTTTCTTT. The whole variable domain, filled in from reference TRBV30 and TRBJ1-1, reads SQTIHQWPATLVQPVGSPLSLECTVEGTSNPNLYWYRQAAGRGLQLLFYSVGIGQISSEVPQNLSASRPQDRQFILSSKKLLLSDSGFYLCAWSVVTPSVGAFFGQGTRLTVV.

This chain joins TRBV11-3 and TRBJ1-1; D not resolved. The CDR3 has 14 amino acids. Trimming removed 3 bases from V and 1 base from J, with 9 bases in between. The germline gives CDR1 SGHNT, CDR2 YENEEA. The DNA for the CDR3 is TGTGCCAGCAGCTTCGGCAGGTCGAACACTGAAGCTTTCTTT. Translated: CASSFGRSNTEAFF.